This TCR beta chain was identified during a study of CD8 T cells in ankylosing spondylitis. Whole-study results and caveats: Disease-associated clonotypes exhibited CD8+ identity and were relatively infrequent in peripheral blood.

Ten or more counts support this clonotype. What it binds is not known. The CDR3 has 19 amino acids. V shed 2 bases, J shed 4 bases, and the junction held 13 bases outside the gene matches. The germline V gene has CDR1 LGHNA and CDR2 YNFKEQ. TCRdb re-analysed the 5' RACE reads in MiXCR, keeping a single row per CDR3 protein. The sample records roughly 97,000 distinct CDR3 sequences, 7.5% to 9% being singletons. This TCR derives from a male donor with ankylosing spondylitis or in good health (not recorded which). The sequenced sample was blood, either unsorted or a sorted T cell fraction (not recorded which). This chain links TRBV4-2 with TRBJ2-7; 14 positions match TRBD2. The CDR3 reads CASSQPRLAGGPSGYEQYF. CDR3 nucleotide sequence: TGTGCCAGCAGCCAACCCCGACTAGCGGGAGGGCCGTCGGGTTACGAGCAGTACTTC.